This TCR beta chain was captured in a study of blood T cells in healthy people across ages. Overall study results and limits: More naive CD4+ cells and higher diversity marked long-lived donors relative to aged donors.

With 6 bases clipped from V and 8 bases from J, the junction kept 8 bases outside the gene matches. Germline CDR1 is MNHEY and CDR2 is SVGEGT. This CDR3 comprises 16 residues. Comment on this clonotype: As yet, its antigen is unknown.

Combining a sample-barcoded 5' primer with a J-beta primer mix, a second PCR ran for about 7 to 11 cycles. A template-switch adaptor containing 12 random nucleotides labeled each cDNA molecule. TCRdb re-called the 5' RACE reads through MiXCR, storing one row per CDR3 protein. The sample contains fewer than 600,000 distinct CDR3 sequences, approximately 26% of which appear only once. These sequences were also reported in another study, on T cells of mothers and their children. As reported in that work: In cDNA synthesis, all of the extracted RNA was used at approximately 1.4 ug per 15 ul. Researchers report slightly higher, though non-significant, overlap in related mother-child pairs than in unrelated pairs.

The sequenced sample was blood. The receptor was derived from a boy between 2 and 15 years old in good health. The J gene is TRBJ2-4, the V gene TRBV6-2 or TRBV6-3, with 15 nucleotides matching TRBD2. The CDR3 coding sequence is TGTGCCAGCAGGCGGACTAGCGGGGGGGCCTCGGACATTCAGTACTTC. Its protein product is CASRRTSGGASDIQYF.